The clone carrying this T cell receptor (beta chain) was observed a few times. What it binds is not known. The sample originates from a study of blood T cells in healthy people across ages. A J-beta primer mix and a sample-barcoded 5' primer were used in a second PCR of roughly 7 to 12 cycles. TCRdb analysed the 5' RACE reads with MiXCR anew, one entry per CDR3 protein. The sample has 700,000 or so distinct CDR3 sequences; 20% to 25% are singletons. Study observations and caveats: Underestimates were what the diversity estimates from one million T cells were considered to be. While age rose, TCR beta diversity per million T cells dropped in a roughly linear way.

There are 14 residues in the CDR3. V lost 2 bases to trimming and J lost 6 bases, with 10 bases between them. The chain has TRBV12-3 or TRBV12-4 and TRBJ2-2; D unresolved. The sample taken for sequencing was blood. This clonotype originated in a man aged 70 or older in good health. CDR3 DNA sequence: TGTGCCAGCAGTTTACTTGCAGGTTCCGGGGAGCTGTTTTTT. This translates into CASSLLAGSGELFF.